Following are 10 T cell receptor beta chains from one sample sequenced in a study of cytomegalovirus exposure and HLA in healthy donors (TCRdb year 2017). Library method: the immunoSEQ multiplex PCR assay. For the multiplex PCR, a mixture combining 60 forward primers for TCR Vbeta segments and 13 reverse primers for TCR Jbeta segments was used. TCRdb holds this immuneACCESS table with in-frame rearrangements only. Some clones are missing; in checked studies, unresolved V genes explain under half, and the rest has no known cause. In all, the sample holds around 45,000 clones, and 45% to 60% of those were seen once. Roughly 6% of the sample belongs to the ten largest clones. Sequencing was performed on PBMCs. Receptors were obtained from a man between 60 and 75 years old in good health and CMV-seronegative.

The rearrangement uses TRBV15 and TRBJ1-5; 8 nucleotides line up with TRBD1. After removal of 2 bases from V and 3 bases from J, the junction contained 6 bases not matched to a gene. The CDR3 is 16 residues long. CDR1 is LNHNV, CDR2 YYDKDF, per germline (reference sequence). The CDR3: CATSRPGTGYNQPQHF. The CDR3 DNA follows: TGTGCCACCAGCAGACCAGGGACAGGTTACAATCAGCCCCAGCATTTT.

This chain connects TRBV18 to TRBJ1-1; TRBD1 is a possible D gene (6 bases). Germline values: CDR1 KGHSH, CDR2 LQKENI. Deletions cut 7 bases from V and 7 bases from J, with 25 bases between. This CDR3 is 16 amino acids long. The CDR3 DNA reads TGTGCCAGCTTCCCCCCGGAACAGGGCCCCATCGGTGAAGCTTTCTTT. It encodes CASFPPEQGPIGEAFF.

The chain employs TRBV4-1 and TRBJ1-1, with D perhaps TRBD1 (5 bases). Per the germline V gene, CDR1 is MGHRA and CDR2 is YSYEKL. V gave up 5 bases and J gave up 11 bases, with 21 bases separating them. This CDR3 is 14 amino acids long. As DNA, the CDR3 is TGCGCCAGCAGCTCGAGAACAGGAGTGGTCAAGGCTTTCTTT. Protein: CASSSRTGVVKAFF.

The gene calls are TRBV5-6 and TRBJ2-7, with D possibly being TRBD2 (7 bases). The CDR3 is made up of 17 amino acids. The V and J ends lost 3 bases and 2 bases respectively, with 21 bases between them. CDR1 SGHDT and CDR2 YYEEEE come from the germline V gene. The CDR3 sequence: CASSSTHRQAGAYEQYF. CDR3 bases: TGTGCCAGCAGCTCGACCCACCGACAGGCGGGGGCCTACGAGCAGTACTTC.

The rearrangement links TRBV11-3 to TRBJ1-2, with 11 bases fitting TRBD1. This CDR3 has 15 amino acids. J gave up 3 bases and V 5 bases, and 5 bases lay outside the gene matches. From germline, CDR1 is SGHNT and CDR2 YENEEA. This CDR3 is CASSPLGQGDYGYTF. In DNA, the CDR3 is TGTGCCAGCAGCCCCCTGGGACAGGGGGACTATGGCTACACCTTC.

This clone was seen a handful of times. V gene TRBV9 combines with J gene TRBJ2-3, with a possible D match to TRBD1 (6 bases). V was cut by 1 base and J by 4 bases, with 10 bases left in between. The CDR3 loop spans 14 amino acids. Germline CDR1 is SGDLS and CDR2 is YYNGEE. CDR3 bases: TGTGCCAGCAGCGTATTTCAGGGGTCAGATACGCAGTATTTT. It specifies CASSVFQGSDTQYF.

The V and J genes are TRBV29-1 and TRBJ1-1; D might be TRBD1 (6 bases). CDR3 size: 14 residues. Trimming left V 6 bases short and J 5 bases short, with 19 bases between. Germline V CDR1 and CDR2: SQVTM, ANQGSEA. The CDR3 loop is CSVLPGLRGTEAFF. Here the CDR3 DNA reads TGCAGCGTCCTTCCCGGGTTAAGGGGGACTGAAGCTTTCTTT.

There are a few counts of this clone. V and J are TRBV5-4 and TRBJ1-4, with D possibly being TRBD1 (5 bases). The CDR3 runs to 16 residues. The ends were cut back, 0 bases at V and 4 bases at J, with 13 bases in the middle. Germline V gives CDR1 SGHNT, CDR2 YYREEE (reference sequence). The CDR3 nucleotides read TGTGCCAGCAGCTTGGCCCCTCGGGGGGGTAATGAAAAACTGTTTTTT. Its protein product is CASSLAPRGGNEKLFF.

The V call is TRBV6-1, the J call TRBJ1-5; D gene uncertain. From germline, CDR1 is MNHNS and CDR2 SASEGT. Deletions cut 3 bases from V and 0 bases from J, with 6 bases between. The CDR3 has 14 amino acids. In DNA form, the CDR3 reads TGTGCCAGCAGTGAGAGATCTAGCAATCAGCCCCAGCATTTT. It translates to CASSERSSNQPQHF.

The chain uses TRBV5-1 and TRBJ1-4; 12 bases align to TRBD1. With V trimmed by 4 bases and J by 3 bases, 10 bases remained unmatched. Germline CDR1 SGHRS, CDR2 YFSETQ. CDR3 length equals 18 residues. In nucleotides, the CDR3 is TGCGCCAGCAGCCCGGGACAGGGGGCTCAAGCAGCTAATGAAAAACTGTTTTTT. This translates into CASSPGQGAQAANEKLFF.